This T cell receptor beta chain came from a study of T cell repertoires in cytomegalovirus infection. Study context: CMV epitopes, recently identified HLA-C-restricted and well-studied HLA-B-restricted, were used. Evidence of both CMV infection and a matching HLA type came from public TCR beta signatures.

To note about this clonotype: Its antigen remains unknown.

Via MiXCR, TCRdb re-called the reads, giving one row per CDR3 protein. This table holds some 800,000 distinct CDR3 sequences, approximately 32% found once. Per germline, CDR1 SNHLY and CDR2 FYNNEI. V gave up 6 bases and J gave up 0 bases, with 12 bases separating them. This CDR3 has 15 amino acids. Study observations and caveats: What dominated the ex vivo response were HLA-C-restricted CMV-specific TCR beta clonotypes. Carriers of CMV plus the relevant HLA were identified by cumulative public TCR beta family frequency.

The receptor's source is a human donor in good health (CMV status not recorded). Some clones in this sample may be carry-over from other donors' samples. This chain links TRBV2 with TRBJ1-5; D is ambiguous. The specimen comprised cultured CD8+ T cells from PBMCs, sampled from culture after CMV antigen stimulation. Here the CDR3 DNA reads TGTGCCAGCAGCGACGGATTCTATAGCAATCAGCCCCAGCATTTT. Protein sequence: CASSDGFYSNQPQHF.